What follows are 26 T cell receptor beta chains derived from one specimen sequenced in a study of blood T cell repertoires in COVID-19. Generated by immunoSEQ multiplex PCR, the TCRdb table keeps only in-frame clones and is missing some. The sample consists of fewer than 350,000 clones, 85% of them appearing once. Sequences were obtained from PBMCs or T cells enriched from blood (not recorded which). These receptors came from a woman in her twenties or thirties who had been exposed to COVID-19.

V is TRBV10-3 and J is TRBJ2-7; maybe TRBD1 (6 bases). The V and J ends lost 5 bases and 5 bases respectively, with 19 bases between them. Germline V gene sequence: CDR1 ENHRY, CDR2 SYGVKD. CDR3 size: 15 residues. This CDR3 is CAISSNMGARHEQYF. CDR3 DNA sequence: TGTGCCATCAGTAGTAATATGGGGGCTAGGCACGAGCAGTACTTC.

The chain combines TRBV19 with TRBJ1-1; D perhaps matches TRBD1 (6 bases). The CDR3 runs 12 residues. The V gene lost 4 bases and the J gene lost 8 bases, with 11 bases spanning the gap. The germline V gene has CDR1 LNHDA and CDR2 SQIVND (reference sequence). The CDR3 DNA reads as TGTGCCAGTAGTACCAATGGACAGGAAGCTTTCTTT. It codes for CASSTNGQEAFF.

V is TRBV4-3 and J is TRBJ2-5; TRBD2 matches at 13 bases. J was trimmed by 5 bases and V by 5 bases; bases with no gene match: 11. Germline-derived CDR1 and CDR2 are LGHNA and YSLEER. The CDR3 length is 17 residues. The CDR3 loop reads CASSFQLAGGLRETQYF. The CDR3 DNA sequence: TGCGCCAGCAGCTTTCAACTAGCGGGGGGGCTGAGGGAGACCCAGTACTTC.

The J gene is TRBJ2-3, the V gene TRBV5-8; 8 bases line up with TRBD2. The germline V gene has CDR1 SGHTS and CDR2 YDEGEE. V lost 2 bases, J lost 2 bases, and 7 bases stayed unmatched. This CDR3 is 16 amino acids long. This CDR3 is CASSFSGTRYTDTQYF. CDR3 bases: TGTGCCAGCAGCTTTTCCGGGACTAGATACACAGATACGCAGTATTTT.

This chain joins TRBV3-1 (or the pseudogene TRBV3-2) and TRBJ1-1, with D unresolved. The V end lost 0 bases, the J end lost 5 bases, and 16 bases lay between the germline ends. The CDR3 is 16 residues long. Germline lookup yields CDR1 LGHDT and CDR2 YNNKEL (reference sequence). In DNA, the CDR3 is TGTGCCAGCAGCCAAGATCGTAGCGAGGGAGGTACTGAAGCTTTCTTT. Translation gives CASSQDRSEGGTEAFF.

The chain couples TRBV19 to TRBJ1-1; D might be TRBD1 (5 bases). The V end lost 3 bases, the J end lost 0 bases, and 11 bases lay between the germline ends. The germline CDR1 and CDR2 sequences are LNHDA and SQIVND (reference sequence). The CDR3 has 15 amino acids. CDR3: CASSIATVMNTEAFF. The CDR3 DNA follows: TGTGCCAGTAGTATTGCGACAGTCATGAACACTGAAGCTTTCTTT.

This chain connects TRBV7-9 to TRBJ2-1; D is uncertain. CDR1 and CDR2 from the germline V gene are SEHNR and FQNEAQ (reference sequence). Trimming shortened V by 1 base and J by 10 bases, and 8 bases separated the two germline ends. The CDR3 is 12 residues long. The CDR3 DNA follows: TGTGCCAGCAGCTTAGACTATGGAGAGCAGTTCTTC. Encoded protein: CASSLDYGEQFF.

CDR3 sequence: CASSLPGQGLDGYTF. The CDR3 nucleotides read TGTGCCAGCTCACTACCGGGACAGGGCCTTGATGGCTACACCTTC. The J gene is TRBJ1-2, the V gene TRBV18; 9 bases are a match to TRBD1. Germline V CDR1 and CDR2: KGHSH, LQKENI. This CDR3 spans 15 amino acids. Trimming removed 4 bases from V and 6 bases from J; junction bases left unmatched: 9.

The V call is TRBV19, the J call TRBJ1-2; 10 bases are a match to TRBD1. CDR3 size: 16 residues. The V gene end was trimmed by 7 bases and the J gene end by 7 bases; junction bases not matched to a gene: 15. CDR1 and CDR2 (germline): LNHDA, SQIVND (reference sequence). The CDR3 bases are TGTGCCAGTAAGGTCGTGACAGGGGGCCTCCCGAGTGGCTACACCTTC. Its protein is CASKVVTGGLPSGYTF.

In nucleotides, the CDR3 is TGTGCCAGTAGTATCATGATGGCAAATCAGCCCCAGCATTTT. Its protein is CASSIMMANQPQHF. The chain employs TRBV19 and TRBJ1-5, with D unresolved. This CDR3 has 14 residues. Germline lookup yields CDR1 LNHDA and CDR2 SQIVND (reference sequence). Trimming stripped 3 bases from V and 4 bases from J, with 10 bases between.

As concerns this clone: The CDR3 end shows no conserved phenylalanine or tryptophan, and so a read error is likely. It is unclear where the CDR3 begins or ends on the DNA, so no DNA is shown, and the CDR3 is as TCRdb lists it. Here the CDR3 reads CASSRLRQGERLV. The rearrangement links TRBV2 to TRBJ1-2; the table's D call, TRBD1, was not checked against the DNA. The germline gives CDR1 SNHLY, CDR2 FYNNEI. A total of 13 residues make up the CDR3, ends included.

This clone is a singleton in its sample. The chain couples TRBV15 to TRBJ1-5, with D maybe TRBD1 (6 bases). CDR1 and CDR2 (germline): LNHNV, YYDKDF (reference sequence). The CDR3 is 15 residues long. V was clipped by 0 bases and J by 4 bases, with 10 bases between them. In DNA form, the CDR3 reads TGTGCCACCAGCAGAGAAGTAGACAGGAATCAGCCCCAGCATTTT. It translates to CATSREVDRNQPQHF. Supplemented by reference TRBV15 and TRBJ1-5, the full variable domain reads DAMVIQNPRYQVTQFGKPVTLSCSQTLNHNVMYWYQQKSSQAPKLLFHYYDKDFNNEADTPDNFQSRRPNTSFCFLDIRSPGLGDTAMYLCATSREVDRNQPQHFGDGTRLSIL.

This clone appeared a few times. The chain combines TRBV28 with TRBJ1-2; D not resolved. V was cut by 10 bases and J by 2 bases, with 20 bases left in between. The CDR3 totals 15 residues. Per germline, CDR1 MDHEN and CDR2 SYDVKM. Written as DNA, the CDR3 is TGTGCCATCCAGGCGTTTGTGTATTCCAACTATGGCTACACCTTC. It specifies CAIQAFVYSNYGYTF.

CDR3 sequence: CASSEAPGLTEAFF. The CDR3 region has the DNA TGTGCCAGCAGTGAAGCTCCAGGGCTCACTGAAGCTTTCTTT. V is TRBV6-1 and J is TRBJ1-1, with D perhaps TRBD1 (5 bases). This CDR3 is built from 14 residues. The V and J ends lost 0 bases and 4 bases respectively, with 9 bases between them. Looked up from germline, CDR1 is MNHNS and CDR2 is SASEGT.

DNA of the CDR3: TGTGCCAGCATGGGGACAGCTAGCAATCAGCCCCAGCATTTT. Translating gives CASMGTASNQPQHF. The chain links TRBV2 to TRBJ1-5; 7 bases line up with TRBD1. Germline CDR1 and CDR2: SNHLY and FYNNEI. The CDR3 runs to 14 residues. J was trimmed by 0 bases and V by 7 bases; bases with no gene match: 3.

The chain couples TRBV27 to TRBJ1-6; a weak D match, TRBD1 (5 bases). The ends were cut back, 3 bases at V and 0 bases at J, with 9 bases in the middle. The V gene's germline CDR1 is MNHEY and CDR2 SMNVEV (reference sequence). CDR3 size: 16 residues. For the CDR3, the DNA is TGTGCCAGCAGTTTGACAGTTAGCTCCTATAATTCACCCCTCCACTTT. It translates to CASSLTVSSYNSPLHF.

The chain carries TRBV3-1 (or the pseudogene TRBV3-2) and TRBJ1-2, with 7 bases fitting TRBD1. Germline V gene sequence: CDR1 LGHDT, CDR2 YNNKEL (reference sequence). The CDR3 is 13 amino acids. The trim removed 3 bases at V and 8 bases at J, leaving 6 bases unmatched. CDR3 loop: CASSQEDRVGYTF. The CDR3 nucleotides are TGTGCCAGCAGCCAGGAAGACAGGGTAGGCTACACCTTC.

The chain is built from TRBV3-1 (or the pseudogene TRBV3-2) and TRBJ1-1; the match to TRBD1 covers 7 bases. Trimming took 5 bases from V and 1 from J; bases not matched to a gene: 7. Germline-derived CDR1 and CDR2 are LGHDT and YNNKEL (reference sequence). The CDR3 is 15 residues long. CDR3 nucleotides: TGTGCCAGCAGCTATACGGGACAGAAGAACACTGAAGCTTTCTTT. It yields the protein CASSYTGQKNTEAFF.

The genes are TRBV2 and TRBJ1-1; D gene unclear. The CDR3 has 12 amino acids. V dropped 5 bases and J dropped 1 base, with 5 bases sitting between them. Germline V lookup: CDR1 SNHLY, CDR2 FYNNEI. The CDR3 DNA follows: TGTGCCAGCAGTTACACGAACACTGAAGCTTTCTTT. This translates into CASSYTNTEAFF.

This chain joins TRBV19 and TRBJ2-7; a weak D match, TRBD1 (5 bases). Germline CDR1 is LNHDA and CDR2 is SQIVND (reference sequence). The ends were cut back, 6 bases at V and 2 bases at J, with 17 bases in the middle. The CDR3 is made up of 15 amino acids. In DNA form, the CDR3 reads TGTGCCAGTAGACTTACGACAGACGCACCCTACGAGCAGTACTTC. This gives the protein CASRLTTDAPYEQYF.

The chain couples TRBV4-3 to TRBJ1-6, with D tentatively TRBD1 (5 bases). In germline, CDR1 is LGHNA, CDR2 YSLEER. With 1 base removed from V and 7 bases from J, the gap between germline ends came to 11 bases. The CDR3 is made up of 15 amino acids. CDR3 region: CASSQGTGTNSPLHF. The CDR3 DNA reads TGCGCCAGCAGCCAAGGTACAGGCACAAATTCACCCCTCCACTTT.

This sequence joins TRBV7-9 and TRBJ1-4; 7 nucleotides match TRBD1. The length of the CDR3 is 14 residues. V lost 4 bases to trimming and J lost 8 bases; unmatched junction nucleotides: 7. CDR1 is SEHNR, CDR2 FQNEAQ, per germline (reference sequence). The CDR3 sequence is CASSSGQEREKLFF. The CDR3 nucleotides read TGTGCCAGCAGCTCCGGACAGGAACGGGAAAAACTGTTTTTT.

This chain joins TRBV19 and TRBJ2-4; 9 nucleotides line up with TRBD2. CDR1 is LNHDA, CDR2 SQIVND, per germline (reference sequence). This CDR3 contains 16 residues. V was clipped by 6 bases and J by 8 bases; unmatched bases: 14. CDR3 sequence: CASSKVASGIQDIQYF. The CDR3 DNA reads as TGTGCCAGTAGCAAGGTGGCTAGCGGGATACAAGACATTCAGTACTTC.

The CDR3 nucleotides read TGTGCCAGCAGCTTAGCAGGGTTGTACGAGCAGTACTTC. It yields the protein CASSLAGLYEQYF. The chain links TRBV11-2 to TRBJ2-7; possible D gene TRBD1, 5 bases. Germline V gene lookup returns CDR1 SGHAT and CDR2 FQNNGV. V shed 1 base and J shed 4 bases, with 8 bases lying between them. The CDR3 has 13 amino acids.

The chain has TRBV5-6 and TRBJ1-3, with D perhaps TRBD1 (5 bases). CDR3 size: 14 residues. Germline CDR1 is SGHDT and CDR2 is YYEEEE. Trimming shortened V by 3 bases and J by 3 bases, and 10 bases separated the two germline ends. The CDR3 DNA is TGTGCCAGCAGCTCCACCAGGGTTGGAAACACCATATATTTT. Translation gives CASSSTRVGNTIYF.

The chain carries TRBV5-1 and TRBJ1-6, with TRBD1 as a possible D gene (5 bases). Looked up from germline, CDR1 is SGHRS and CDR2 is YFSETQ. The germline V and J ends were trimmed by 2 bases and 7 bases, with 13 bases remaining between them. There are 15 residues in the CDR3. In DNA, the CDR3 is TGCGCCAGCAGCTTCAAGGACGGGGGAAATTCACCCCTCCACTTT. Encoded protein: CASSFKDGGNSPLHF.